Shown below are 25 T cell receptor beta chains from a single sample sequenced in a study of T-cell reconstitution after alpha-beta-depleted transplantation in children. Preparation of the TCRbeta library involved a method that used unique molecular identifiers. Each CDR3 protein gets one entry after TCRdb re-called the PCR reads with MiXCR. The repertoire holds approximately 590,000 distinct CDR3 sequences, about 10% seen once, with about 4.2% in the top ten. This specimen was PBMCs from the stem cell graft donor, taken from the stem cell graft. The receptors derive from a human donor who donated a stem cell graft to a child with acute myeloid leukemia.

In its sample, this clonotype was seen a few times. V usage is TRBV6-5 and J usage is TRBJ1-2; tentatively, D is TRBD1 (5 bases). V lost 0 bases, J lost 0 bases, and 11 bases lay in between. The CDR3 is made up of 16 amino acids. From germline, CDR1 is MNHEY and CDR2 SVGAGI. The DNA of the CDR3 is TGTGCCAGCAGTTACTCGATTGGGGCAACTAACTATGGCTACACCTTC. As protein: CASSYSIGATNYGYTF.

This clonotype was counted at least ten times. The CDR3 DNA follows: TGTGCCAGCAGCCTGAGGGCCGTCTCAGATACGCAGTATTTT. It codes for CASSLRAVSDTQYF. The gene calls are TRBV3-1 and TRBJ2-3, with D perhaps TRBD2 (5 bases). The length of the CDR3 is 14 residues. Germline-derived CDR1 and CDR2 are LGHDT and YNNKEL (reference sequence). V was cut by 4 bases and J by 4 bases, with 12 bases left in between.

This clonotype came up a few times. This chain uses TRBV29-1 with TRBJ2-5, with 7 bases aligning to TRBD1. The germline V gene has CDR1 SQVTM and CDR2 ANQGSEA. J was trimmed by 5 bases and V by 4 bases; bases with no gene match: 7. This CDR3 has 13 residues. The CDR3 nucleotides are TGCAGCGTTGTCAGGGGGTTCAGGGAGACCCAGTACTTC. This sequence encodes CSVVRGFRETQYF.

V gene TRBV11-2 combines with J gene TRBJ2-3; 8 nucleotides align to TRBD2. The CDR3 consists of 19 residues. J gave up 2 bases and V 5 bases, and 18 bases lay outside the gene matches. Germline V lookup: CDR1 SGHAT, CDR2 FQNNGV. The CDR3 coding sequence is TGTGCCAGCAGCGCCCAACGGGGGGCTAGCGGGTTTTACACAGATACGCAGTATTTT. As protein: CASSAQRGASGFYTDTQYF.

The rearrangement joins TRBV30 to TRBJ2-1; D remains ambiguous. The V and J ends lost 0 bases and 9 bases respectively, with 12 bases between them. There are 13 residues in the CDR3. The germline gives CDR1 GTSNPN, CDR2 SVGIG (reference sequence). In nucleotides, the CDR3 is TGTGCCTGGAGTGTAGGACCGAGGAGTGAGCAGTTCTTC. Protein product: CAWSVGPRSEQFF. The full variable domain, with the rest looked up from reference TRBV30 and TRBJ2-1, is SQTIHQWPATLVQPVGSPLSLECTVEGTSNPNLYWYRQAAGRGLQLLFYSVGIGQISSEVPQNLSASRPQDRQFILSSKKLLLSDSGFYLCAWSVGPRSEQFFGPGTRLTVL.

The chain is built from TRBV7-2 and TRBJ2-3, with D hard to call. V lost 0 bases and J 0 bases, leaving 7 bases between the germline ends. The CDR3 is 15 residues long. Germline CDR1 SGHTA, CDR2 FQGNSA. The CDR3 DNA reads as TGTGCCAGCAGCTTAGCGCCGGGCAGCACAGATACGCAGTATTTT. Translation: CASSLAPGSTDTQYF.

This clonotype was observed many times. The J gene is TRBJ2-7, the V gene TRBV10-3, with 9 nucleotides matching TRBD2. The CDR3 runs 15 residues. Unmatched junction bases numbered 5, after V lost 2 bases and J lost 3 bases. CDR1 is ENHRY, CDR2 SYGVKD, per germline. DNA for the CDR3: TGTGCCATCAGTGAGGGGGCTAGCGGGAACTACGAGCAGTACTTC. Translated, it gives CAISEGASGNYEQYF.

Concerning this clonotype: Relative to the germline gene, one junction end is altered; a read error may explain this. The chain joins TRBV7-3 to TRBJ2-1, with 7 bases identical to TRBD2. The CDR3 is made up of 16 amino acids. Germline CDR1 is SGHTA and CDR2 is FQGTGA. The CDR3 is CASSVTGSGRTNGQFF. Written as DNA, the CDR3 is TGTGCCAGCAGCGTCACAGGTAGCGGGCGGACAAATGGGCAGTTCTTC.

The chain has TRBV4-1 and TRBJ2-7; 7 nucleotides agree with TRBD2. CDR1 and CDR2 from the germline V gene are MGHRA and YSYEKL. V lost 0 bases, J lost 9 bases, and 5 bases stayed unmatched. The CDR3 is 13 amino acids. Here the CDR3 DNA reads TGCGCCAGCAGCCAAGATTATCCGGGAGGGCAGTACTTC. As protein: CASSQDYPGGQYF.

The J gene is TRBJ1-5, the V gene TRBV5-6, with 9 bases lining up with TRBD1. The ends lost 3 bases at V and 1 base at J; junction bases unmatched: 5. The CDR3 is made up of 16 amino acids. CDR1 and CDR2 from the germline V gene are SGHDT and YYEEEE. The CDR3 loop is CASSYGQGQSNQPQHF. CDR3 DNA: TGTGCCAGCAGCTACGGACAGGGGCAGAGCAATCAGCCCCAGCATTTT.

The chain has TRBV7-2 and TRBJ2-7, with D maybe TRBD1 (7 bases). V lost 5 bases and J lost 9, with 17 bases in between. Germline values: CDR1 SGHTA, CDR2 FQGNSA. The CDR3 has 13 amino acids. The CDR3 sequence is CASSPTGAAGQYF. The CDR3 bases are TGTGCCAGCAGCCCCACAGGGGCAGCGGGGCAGTACTTC.

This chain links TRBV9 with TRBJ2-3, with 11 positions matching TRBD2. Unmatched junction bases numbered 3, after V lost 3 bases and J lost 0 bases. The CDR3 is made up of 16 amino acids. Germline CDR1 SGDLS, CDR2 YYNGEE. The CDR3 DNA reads TGTGCCAGCAGCGAGACTAGCGGGACTAGCACAGATACGCAGTATTTT. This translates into CASSETSGTSTDTQYF.

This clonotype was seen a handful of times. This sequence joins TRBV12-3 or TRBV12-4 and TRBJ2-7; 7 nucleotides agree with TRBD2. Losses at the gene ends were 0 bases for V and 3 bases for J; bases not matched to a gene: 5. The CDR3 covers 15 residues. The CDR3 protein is CASSLAGREYYEQYF. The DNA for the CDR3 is TGTGCCAGCAGTTTAGCGGGGCGGGAGTACTACGAGCAGTACTTC.

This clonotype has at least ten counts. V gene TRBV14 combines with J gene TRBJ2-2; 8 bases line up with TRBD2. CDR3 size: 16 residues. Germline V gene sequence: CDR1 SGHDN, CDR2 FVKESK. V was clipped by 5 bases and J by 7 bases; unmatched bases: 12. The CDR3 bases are TGTGCCAGCAGCACCACCGGGACTAGTCGGATCGGGGAGCTGTTTTTT. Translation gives CASSTTGTSRIGELFF.

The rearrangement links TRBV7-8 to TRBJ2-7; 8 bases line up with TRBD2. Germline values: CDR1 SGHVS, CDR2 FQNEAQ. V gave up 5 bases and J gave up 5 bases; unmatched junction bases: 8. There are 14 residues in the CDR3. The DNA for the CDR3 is TGTGCCAGCAGCCATAGACTAGCGTCAGACGAGCAGTACTTC. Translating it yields CASSHRLASDEQYF.

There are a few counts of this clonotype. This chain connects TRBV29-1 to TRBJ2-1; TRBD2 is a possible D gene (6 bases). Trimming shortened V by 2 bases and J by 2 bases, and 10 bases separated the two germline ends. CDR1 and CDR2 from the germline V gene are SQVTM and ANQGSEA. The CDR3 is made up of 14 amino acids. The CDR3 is CSVEYQRAYNEQFF. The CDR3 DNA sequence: TGCAGCGTTGAATACCAGCGGGCCTACAATGAGCAGTTCTTC.

The CDR3 DNA follows: TGTGCCAGCTCACCACGTAACTCGGGTACAAGCACAGATACGCAGTATTTT. Its translation: CASSPRNSGTSTDTQYF. J is TRBJ2-3 and V is TRBV18; D gene uncertain. Trimming removed 1 base at V and 0 bases at J, with 14 bases between. The CDR3 runs 17 residues. CDR1 is KGHSH, CDR2 LQKENI, per germline.

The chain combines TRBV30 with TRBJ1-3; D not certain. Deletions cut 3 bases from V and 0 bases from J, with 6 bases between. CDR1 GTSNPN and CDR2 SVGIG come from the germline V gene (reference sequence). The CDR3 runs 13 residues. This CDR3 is CAWRLYSGNTIYF. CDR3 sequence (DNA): TGTGCCTGGAGACTCTACTCTGGAAACACCATATATTTT.

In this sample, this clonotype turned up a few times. This chain's CDR3 is CASSLGLGANQPQHF. CDR3 DNA sequence: TGTGCCAGCAGCCTCGGCTTGGGGGCCAATCAGCCCCAGCATTTT. The V gene is TRBV21-1, the J gene TRBJ1-5; the DNA was not used to check the table's D call, TRBD1. TRBV21-1 is described as a pseudogene. The CDR3 loop spans 15 amino acids.

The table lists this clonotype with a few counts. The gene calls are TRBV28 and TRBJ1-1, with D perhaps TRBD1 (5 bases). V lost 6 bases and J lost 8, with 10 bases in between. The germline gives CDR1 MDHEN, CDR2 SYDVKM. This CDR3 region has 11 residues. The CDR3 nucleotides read TGTGCCAGCAGGCGGGACCTAGAAGCTTTCTTT. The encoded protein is CASRRDLEAFF. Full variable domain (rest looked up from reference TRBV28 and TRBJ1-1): DVKVTQSSRYLVKRTGEKVFLECVQDMDHENMFWYRQDPGLGLRLIYFSYDVKMKEKGDIPEGYSVSREKKERFSLILESASTNQTSMYLCASRRDLEAFFGQGTRLTVV.

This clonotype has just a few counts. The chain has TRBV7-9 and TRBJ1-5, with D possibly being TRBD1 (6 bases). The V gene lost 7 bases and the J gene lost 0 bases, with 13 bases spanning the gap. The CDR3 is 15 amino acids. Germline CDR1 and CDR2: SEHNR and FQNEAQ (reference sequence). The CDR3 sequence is CASNSGEYSNQPQHF. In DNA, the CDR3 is TGTGCCAGCAACTCAGGGGAATATAGCAATCAGCCCCAGCATTTT.

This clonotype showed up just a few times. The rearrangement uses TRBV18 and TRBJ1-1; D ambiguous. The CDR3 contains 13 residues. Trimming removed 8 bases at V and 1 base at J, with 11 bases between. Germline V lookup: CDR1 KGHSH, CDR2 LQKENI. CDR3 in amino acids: CASLTDPNTEAFF. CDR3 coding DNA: TGTGCCAGCCTGACGGACCCGAACACTGAAGCTTTCTTT. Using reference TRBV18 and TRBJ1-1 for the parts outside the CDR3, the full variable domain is NAGVMQNPRHLVRRRGQEARLRCSPMKGHSHVYWYRQLPEEGLKFMVYLQKENIIDESGMPKERFSAEFPKEGPSILRIQQVVRGDSAAYFCASLTDPNTEAFFGQGTRLTVV.

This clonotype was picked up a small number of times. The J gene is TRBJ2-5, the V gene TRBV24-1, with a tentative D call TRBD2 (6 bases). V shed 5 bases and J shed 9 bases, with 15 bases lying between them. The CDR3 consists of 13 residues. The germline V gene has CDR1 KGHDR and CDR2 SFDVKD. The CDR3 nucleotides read TGTGCCACCAGTGGGGTGGGCGGGATGGCCCAGTACTTC. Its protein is CATSGVGGMAQYF.

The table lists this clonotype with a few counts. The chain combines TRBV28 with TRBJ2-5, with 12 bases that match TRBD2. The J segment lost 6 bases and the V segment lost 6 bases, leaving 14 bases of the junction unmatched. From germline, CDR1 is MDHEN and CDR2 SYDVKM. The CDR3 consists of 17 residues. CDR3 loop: CASRPFPETSGSQTQYF. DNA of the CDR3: TGTGCCAGCAGACCATTTCCCGAGACTAGCGGGAGTCAGACCCAGTACTTC.

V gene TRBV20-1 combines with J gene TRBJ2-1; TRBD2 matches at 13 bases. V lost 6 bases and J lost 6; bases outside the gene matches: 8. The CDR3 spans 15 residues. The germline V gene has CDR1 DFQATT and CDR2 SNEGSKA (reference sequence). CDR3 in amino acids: CSARTSGSSGNEQFF. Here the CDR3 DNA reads TGCAGTGCAAGGACTAGCGGGAGTAGTGGCAATGAGCAGTTCTTC.